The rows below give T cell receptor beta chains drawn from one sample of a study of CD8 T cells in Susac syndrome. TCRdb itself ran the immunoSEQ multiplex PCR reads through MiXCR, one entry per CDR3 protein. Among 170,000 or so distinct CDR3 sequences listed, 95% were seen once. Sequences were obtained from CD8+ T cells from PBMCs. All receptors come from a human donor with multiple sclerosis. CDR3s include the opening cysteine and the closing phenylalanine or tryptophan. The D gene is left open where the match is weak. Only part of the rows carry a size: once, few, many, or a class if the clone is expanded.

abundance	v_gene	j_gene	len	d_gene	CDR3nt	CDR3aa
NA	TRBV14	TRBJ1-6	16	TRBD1	TGTGCCAGCAGCCTCGGGACAGGGGCGAGTAATTCACCCCTCCACTTT	CASSLGTGASNSPLHF
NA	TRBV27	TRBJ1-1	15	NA	TGTGCCAGCAGACGTGCCGGGGGGCAGAACACTGAAGCTTTCTTT	CASRRAGGQNTEAFF
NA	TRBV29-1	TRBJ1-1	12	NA	TGCAGCGTTGTAGGGTCCGGTGCTGAAGCTTTCTTT	CSVVGSGAEAFF
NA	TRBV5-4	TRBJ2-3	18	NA	TGTGCCAGCAGCTCCCCGGGGAAGGGCGCCGGCGATCAAGATACGCAGTATTTT	CASSSPGKGAGDQDTQYF
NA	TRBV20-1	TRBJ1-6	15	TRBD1	TGCAGTGCCAGGGGGACCGGACAGGCTGGCTCACCCCTCCACTTT	CSARGTGQAGSPLHF
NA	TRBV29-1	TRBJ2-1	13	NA	TGCAGCGTGCCTCGAACAGGGAACAATGAGCAGTTCTTC	CSVPRTGNNEQFF
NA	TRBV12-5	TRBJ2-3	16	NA	TGTGCTAGTGGTTTGGTAGGTACAAGCAATACAGATACGCAGTATTTT	CASGLVGTSNTDTQYF
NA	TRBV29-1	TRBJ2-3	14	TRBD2	TGCAGCGTTAACCATGGACTAGCGGGAGATACGCAGTATTTT	CSVNHGLAGDTQYF
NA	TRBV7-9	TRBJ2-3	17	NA	TGTGCCAGCAGCTTAGTTGGGGGGGCTCCCTCCACAGATACGCAGTATTTT	CASSLVGGAPSTDTQYF
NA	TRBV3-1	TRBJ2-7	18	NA	TGTGCCAGCAGCCAAGATGGTTCTCTAACTTCTATCTCCTACGAGCAGTACTTC	CASSQDGSLTSISYEQYF
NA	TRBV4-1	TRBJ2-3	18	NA	TGCGCCAGCAGCACCGCTGGGGGGCAATCCGGGAGAGGAGATACGCAGTATTTT	CASSTAGGQSGRGDTQYF
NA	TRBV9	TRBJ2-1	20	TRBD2	TGTGCCAGCAGCGAACCTCGGACTAGCGGGGGGCGCAGCTCCTACAATGAGCAGTTCTTC	CASSEPRTSGGRSSYNEQFF
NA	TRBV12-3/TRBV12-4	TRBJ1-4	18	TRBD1	TGTGCCAGCAGTTCCGAGTCTGGGGACAGGGGGCCCTATGAAAAACTGTTTTTT	CASSSESGDRGPYEKLFF
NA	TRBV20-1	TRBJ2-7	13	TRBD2	TGCAGTGCTAGGGGACGGGGGGAGGTTGAGCAGTACTTC	CSARGRGEVEQYF
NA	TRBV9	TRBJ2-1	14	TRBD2	TGTGCCAGCAGCCTAGCGGGAGGGACCAATGAGCAGTTCTTC	CASSLAGGTNEQFF
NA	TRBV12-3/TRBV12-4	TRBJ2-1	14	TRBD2	TGTGCCAGCAGTTTACTAGCGGGATCCGATGAGCAGTTCTTC	CASSLLAGSDEQFF
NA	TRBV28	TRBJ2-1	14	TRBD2	TGTGCCAGCAGTGAACTAGCGTCCTACAATGAGCAGTTCTTC	CASSELASYNEQFF
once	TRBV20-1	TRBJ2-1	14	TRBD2	TGCAGTGCTAGAGCCCCGGGGGGGCCGGGTGAGCAGTTCTTC	CSARAPGGPGEQFF
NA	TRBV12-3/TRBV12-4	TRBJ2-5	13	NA	TGTGCCAGCAGTCCATTGGGGGTCGAGACCCAGTACTTC	CASSPLGVETQYF
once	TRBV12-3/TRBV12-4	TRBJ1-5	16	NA	TGTGCCAGCAGCCACTGGTCCGAATATAGCAATCAGCCCCAGCATTTT	CASSHWSEYSNQPQHF
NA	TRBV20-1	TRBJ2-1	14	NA	TGCAGTGCTAGAGATTTGCTTGGGGGTTTTGAGCAGTTCTTC	CSARDLLGGFEQFF
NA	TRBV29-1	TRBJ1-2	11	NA	TGCAGCGTTGATAACGGGGAAGGCTACACCTTC	CSVDNGEGYTF
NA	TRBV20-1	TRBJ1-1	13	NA	TGCAGTGCCGGAGGGGGAGGTGACACTGAAGCTTTCTTT	CSAGGGGDTEAFF
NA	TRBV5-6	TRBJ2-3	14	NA	TGTGCCAGCAGCCTGAGCCCAGGGACCGTTACGCAGTATTTT	CASSLSPGTVTQYF
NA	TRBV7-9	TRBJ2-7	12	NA	TGTGCCAGCAGCAGGTTTTCCTACGAGCAGTACTTC	CASSRFSYEQYF
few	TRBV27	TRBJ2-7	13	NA	TGTGCCAGCAGTTTCGGGCCCTCCTACGAGCAGTACTTC	CASSFGPSYEQYF
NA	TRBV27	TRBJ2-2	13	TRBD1	TGTGCCAGCTGGACAGGGGGCATCGGGGAGCTGTTTTTT	CASWTGGIGELFF
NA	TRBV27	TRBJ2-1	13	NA	TGTGCCAGCAGCTACAAGACCTACAATGAGCAGTTCTTC	CASSYKTYNEQFF
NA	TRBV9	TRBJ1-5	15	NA	TGTGCCAGCAGCGTAGGGTTAGTCCCGAATCAGCCCCAGCATTTT	CASSVGLVPNQPQHF
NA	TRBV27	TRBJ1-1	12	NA	TGTGCCAGCTTCACTTTAAACACTGAAGCTTTCTTT	CASFTLNTEAFF
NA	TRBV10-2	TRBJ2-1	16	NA	TGCGCCAGCAGTGACCGACTGATACCGACTCCTAATGAGCAGTTCTTC	CASSDRLIPTPNEQFF
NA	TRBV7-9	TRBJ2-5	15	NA	TGTGCCAGCAGCTTAGGAGGCGGGGAAAAAGAGACCCAGTACTTC	CASSLGGGEKETQYF
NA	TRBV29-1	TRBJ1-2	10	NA	TGCAGCGTGACGACCGGCGGCTACACCTTC	CSVTTGGYTF
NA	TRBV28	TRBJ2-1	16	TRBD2	TGTGCCAGCAGTTCATTCACTAGCGGAGCCTACAATGAGCAGTTCTTC	CASSSFTSGAYNEQFF
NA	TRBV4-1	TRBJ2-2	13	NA	TGCGCCAGCAGCCTCCAATACACCGGGGAGCTGTTTTTT	CASSLQYTGELFF
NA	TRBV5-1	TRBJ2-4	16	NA	TGCGCCAGCAGCAGAGGACAGAAAAAAGCCAAAAACATTCAGTACTTC	CASSRGQKKAKNIQYF
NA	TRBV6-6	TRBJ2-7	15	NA	TGTGCCAGCAGTTACGGTCTCATTACAGATTGGGAGCAGTACTTC	CASSYGLITDWEQYF
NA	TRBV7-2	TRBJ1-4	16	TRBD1	TGTGCCAGCAGCATCCGGGGACAGGTCCCTAATGAAAAACTGTTTTTT	CASSIRGQVPNEKLFF
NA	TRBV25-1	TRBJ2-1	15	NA	TGTGCCAGCAGTGCAACAGAGAGCTCCTACAATGAGCAGTTCTTC	CASSATESSYNEQFF
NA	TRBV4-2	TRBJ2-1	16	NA	TGTGCCAGCAGCCAAGATCTGGCAGCTATCTACAATGAGCAGTTCTTC	CASSQDLAAIYNEQFF
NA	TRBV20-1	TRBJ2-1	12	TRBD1	TGCAGTGCTGGGGGCAGGGGGCTGGAGCAGTTCTTC	CSAGGRGLEQFF
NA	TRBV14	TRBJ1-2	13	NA	TGTGCCAGCAGCCGGCGGGTCTGGTATGGCTACACCTTC	CASSRRVWYGYTF
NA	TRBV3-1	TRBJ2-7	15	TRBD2	TGTGCCAGCAGCCAAGATTCGGGACTAGATTACGAGCAGTACTTC	CASSQDSGLDYEQYF
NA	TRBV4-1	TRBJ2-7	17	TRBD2	TGCGCCAGCAGCCAAGAAGGTGGTGGACTAGCTCGCTACGAGCAGTACTTC	CASSQEGGGLARYEQYF
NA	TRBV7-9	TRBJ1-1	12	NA	TGTGCCAGCAGCTTCGCGGTTGGGGAAGCTTTCTTT	CASSFAVGEAFF
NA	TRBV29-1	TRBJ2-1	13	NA	TGCAGCCTTTCCAGCAGTCCCTACAATGAGCAGTTCTTC	CSLSSSPYNEQFF
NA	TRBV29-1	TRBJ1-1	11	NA	TGCAGCGTTGAACTCGACACTGAAGCTTTCTTT	CSVELDTEAFF
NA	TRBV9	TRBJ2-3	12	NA	TGTGCCAGCTCGAGAGACGTGGATACGCAGTATTTT	CASSRDVDTQYF
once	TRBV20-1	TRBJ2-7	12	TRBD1	TGCAGTGCTAGGACAGGGGGCTACGAGCAGTACTTC	CSARTGGYEQYF
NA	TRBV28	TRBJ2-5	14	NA	TGTGCCAGCAGTTCGACAGGTTACCAAGAGACCCAGTACTTC	CASSSTGYQETQYF
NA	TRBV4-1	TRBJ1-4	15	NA	TGCGCCAGCAGCCGAGAGGGAAGTCCAAATGAAAAACTGTTTTTT	CASSREGSPNEKLFF
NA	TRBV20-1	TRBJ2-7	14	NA	TGCAGTGCTAGAGAGGTGGGGGGCTCCTACGAGCAGTACTTC	CSAREVGGSYEQYF
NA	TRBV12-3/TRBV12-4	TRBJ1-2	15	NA	TGTGCCAGCAGCCCCTCCGCAGTCGCCATCTATGGCTACACCTTC	CASSPSAVAIYGYTF
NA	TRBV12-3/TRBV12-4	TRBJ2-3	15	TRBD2	TGTGCCAGCAGTTTAGGCGGGGGGGTCACAGATACGCAGTATTTT	CASSLGGGVTDTQYF
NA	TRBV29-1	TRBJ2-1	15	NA	TGCAGCGTTGAAGGGACAATTGAAATAAGGAATGAGCAGTTCTTC	CSVEGTIEIRNEQFF